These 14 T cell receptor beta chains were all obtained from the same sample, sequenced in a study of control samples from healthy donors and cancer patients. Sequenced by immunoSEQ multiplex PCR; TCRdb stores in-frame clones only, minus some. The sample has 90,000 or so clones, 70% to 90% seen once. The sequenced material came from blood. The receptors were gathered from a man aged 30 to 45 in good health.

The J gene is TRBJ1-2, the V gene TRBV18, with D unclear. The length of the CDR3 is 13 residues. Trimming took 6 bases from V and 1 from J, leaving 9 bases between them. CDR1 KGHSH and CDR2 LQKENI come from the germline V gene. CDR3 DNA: TGTGCCAGCTCTCCGGCCAATAACTATGGCTACACCTTC. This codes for CASSPANNYGYTF.

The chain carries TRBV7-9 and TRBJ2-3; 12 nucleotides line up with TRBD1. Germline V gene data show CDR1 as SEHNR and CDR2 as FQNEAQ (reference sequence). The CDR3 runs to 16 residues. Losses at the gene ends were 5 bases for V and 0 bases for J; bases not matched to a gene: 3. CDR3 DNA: TGTGCCAGCAGCCGGGACAGGGGGCATAGCACAGATACGCAGTATTTT. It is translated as CASSRDRGHSTDTQYF. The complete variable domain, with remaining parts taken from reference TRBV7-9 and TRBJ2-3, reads DTGVSQNPRHKITKRGQNVTFRCDPISEHNRLYWYRQTLGQGPEFLTYFQNEAQLEKSRLLSDRFSAERPKGSFSTLEIQRTEQGDSAMYLCASSRDRGHSTDTQYFGPGTRLTVL.

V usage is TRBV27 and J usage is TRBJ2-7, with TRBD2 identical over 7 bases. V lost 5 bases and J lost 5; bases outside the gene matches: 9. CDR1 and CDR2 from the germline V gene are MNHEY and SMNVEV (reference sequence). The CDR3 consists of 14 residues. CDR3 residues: CASSPSTSSHEQYF. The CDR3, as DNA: TGTGCCAGCAGTCCGTCGACTAGCAGCCACGAGCAGTACTTC.

This CDR3 is CASSYEAGHPGQYF. The CDR3 nucleotides read TGTGCCAGCAGTTACGAAGCGGGGCACCCAGGACAGTACTTC. This chain connects TRBV6-5 to TRBJ2-7; 7 nucleotides agree with TRBD2. There are 14 residues in the CDR3. In germline, CDR1 is MNHEY, CDR2 SVGAGI. V was clipped by 2 bases and J by 10 bases; unmatched bases: 11.

CDR3 coding DNA: TGTGCCTGGAGTTCGCAGGATCATTACAGCGAGCAGTACTTC. It yields the protein CAWSSQDHYSEQYF. This chain uses TRBV30 with TRBJ2-7, with D uncertain. CDR3 length equals 14 residues. Trimming removed 2 bases at V and 6 bases at J, with 17 bases between. Germline V gene lookup returns CDR1 GTSNPN and CDR2 SVGIG (reference sequence). Supplemented by reference TRBV30 and TRBJ2-7, the full variable domain reads SQTIHQWPATLVQPVGSPLSLECTVEGTSNPNLYWYRQAAGRGLQLLFYSVGIGQISSEVPQNLSASRPQDRQFILSSKKLLLSDSGFYLCAWSSQDHYSEQYFGPGTRLTVT.

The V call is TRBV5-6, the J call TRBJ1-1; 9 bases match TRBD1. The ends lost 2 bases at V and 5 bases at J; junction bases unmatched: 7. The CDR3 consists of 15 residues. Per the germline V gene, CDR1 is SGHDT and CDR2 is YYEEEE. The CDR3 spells CASSLLPGQGTEAFF. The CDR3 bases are TGTGCCAGCAGCTTATTACCGGGACAGGGAACTGAAGCTTTCTTT.

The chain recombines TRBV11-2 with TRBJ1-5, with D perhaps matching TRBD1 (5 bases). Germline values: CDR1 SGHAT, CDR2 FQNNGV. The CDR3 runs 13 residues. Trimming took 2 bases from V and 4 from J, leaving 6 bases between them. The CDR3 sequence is CASSLQGNQPQHF. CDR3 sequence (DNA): TGTGCCAGCAGCTTACAGGGAAATCAGCCCCAGCATTTT.

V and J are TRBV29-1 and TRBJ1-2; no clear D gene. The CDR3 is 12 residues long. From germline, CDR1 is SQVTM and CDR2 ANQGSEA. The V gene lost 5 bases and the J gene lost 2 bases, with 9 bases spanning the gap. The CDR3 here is CSVRSANYGYTF. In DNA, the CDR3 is TGCAGCGTTCGCAGTGCCAACTATGGCTACACCTTC.

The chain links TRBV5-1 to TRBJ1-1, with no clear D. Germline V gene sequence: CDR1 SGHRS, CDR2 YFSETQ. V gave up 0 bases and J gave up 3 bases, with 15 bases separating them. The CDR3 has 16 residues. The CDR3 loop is CASSLVSKVQDTEAFF. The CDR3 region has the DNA TGCGCCAGCAGCTTGGTATCTAAGGTTCAGGACACTGAAGCTTTCTTT.

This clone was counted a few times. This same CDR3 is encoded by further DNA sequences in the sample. CDR3 in amino acids: CASSLAGFGETQYF. In DNA, the CDR3 is TGCGCCAGCAGCTTGGCTGGTTTCGGAGAGACCCAGTACTTC. The rearrangement uses TRBV5-1 and TRBJ2-5; D gene uncertain. Germline CDR1 SGHRS, CDR2 YFSETQ. This CDR3 spans 14 amino acids. V was pared by 0 bases and J by 4 bases, with 10 bases between.

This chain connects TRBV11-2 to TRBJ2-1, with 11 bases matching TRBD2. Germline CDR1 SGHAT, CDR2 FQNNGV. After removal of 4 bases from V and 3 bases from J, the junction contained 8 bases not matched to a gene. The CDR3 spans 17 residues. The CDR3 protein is CASSSSTSGGLYNEQFF. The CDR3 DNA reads TGTGCCAGCAGCTCCAGCACTAGCGGGGGACTCTACAATGAGCAGTTCTTC.

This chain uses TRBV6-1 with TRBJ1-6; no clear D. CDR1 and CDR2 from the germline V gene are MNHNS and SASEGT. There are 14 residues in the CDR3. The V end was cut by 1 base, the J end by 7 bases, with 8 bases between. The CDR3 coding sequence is TGTGCCAGCAGTGAAGGGAACGTCAATTCACCCCTCCACTTT. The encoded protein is CASSEGNVNSPLHF.

The CDR3 nucleotides read TGTGCCAGCAGCTCCACAGGGAACACTGAAGCTTTCTTT. It codes for CASSSTGNTEAFF. The rearrangement uses TRBV9 and TRBJ1-1; a possible D gene is TRBD1 (5 bases). The CDR3 is 13 residues long. From germline, CDR1 is SGDLS and CDR2 YYNGEE. V was clipped by 4 bases and J by 1 base, with 8 bases between them. The full variable domain, with the rest looked up from reference TRBV9 and TRBJ1-1, is DSGVTQTPKHLITATGQRVTLRCSPRSGDLSVYWYQQSLDQGLQFLIQYYNGEERAKGNILERFSAQQFPDLHSELNLSSLELGDSALYFCASSSTGNTEAFFGQGTRLTVV.

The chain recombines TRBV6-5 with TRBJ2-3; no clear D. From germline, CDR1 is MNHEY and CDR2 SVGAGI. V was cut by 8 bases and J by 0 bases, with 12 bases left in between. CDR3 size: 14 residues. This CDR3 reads CASLETISTDTQYF. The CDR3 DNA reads TGTGCCAGCCTTGAGACGATAAGCACAGATACGCAGTATTTT.